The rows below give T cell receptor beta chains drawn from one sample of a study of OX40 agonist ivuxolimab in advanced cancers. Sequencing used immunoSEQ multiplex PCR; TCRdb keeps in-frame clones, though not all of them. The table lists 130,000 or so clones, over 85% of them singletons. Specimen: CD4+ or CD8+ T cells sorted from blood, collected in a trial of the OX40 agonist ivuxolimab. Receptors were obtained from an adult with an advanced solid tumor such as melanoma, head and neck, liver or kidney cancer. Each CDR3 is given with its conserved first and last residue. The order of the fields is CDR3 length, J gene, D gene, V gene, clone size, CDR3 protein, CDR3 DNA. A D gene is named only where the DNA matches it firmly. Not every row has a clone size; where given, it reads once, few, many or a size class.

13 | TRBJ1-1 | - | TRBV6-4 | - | CASSVRENTEAFF | TGTGCCAGCAGTGTACGGGAAAACACTGAAGCTTTCTTT
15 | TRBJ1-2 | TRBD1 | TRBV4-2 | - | CASSHLRRGDYGYTF | TGTGCCAGCAGCCACCTCCGCAGGGGGGACTATGGCTACACCTTC
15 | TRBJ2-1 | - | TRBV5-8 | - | CASRQPGLTYNEQFF | TGTGCCAGCAGACAACCGGGACTGACGTACAATGAGCAGTTCTTC
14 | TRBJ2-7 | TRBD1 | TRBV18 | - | CASSQNQGAYEQYF | TGTGCCAGCTCCCAAAATCAGGGGGCATACGAGCAGTACTTC
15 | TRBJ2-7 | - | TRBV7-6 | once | CASSSTYDRPYEQYF | TGTGCCAGCAGCTCAACATATGACAGACCCTACGAGCAGTACTTC
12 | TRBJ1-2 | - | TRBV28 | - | CASQRGNYGYTF | TGTGCCTCCCAACGGGGGAACTATGGCTACACCTTC
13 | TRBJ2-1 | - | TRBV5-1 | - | CASSLGVTNEQFF | TGCGCCAGCAGCTTGGGGGTGACCAATGAGCAGTTCTTC
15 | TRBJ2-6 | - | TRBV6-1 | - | CASSARGAGANVLTF | TGTGCCAGCAGTGCGAGGGGTGCTGGGGCCAACGTCCTGACTTTC
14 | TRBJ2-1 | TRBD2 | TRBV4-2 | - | CASSQGGLNNEQFF | TGTGCCAGCAGTCAGGGAGGGCTCAACAATGAGCAGTTCTTC
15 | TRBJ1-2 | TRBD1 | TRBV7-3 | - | CASSAQGASGYGYTF | TGTGCCAGCAGCGCGCAGGGGGCGAGTGGCTATGGCTACACCTTC
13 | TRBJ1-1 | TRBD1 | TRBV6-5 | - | CASRRDRESEAFF | TGTGCCAGCAGACGCGACAGGGAATCTGAAGCTTTCTTT
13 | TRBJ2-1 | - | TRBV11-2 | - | CASSFRGVNEQFF | TGTGCCAGCAGCTTCCGAGGGGTGAATGAGCAGTTCTTC
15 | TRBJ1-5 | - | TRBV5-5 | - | CASSLDPAAYQPQHF | TGTGCCAGCAGCTTGGATCCCGCAGCATATCAGCCCCAGCATTTT
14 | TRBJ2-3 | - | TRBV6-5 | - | CASSYSGGTDTQYF | TGTGCCAGCAGTTACTCGGGGGGCACAGATACGCAGTATTTT
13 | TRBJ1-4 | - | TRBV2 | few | CASQGGINEKLFF | TGTGCCAGCCAGGGAGGGATTAATGAAAAACTGTTTTTT
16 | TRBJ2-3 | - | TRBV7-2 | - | CASSLGRGGGTDTQYF | TGTGCCAGCAGCTTAGGCAGGGGCGGGGGCACAGATACGCAGTATTTT
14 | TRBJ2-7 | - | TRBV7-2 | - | CASSLAHSSYEQYF | TGTGCCAGCAGCTTAGCCCACAGCTCCTACGAGCAGTACTTC
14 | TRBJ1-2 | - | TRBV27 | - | CASRAMDLLGGYTF | TGTGCCAGCAGGGCTATGGACCTCTTGGGTGGCTACACCTTC
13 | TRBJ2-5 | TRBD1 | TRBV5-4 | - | CASSLTGGETKYF | TGTGCCAGCAGCTTGACAGGGGGCGAGACCAAGTACTTC
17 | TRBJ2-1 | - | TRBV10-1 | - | CASSDRFLGPSGSEQFF | TGCGCCAGCAGTGACCGATTTTTGGGTCCCTCAGGGAGCGAGCAGTTCTTC
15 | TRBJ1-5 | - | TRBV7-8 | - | CASAHPTINNQPQHF | TGTGCCAGCGCCCACCCCACAATCAACAATCAGCCCCAGCATTTT
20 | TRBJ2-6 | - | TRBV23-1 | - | CASSQKTGAPLYTGANVLTF | TGCGCCAGCAGTCAAAAGACAGGCGCTCCCCTCTACACTGGGGCCAACGTCCTGACTTTC
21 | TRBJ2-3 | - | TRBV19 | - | CASSIPPFGDDRNQPTDTQYF | TGTGCCAGTAGTATCCCGCCCTTTGGGGATGACAGAAACCAACCCACCGATACGCAGTATTTT